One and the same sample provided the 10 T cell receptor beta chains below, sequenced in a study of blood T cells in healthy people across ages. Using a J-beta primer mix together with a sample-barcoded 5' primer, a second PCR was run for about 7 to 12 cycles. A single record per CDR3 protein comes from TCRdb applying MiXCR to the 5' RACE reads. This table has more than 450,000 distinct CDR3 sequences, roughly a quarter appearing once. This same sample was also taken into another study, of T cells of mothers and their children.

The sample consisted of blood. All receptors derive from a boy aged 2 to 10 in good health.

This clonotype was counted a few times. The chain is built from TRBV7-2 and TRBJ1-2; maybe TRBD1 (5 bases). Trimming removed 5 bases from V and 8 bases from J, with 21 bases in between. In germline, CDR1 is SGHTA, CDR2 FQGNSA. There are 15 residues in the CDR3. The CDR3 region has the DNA TGTGCCAGCAGCCTAGACAAGGGGTTATTCTTCGGCTACACCTTC. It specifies CASSLDKGLFFGYTF.

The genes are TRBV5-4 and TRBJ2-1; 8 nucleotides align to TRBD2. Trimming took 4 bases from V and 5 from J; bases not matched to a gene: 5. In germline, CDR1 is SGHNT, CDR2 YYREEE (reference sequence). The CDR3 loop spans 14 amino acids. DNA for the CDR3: TGTGCCAGCAGCCTTGAGCGGGGGAACAATGAGCAGTTCTTC. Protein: CASSLERGNNEQFF.

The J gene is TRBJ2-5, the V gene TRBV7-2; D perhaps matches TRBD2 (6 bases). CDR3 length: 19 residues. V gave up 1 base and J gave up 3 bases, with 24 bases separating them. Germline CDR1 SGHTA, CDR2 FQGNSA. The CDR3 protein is CASSLVESLVGLVEETQYF. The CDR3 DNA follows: TGTGCCAGCAGCTTAGTTGAAAGTTTGGTGGGACTCGTTGAAGAGACCCAGTACTTC. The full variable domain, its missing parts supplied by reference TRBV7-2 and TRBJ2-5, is GAGVSQSPSNKVTEKGKDVELRCDPISGHTALYWYRQSLGQGLEFLIYFQGNSAPDKSGLPSDRFSAERTGGSVSTLTIQRTQQEDSAVYLCASSLVESLVGLVEETQYFGPGTRLLVL.

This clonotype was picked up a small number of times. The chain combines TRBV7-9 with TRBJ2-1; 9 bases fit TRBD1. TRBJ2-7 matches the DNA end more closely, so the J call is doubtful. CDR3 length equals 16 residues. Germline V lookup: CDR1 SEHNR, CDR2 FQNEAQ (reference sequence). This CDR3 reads CASSPRTGDSSYEQYF. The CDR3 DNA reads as TGTGCCAGCAGCCCGAGGACAGGGGATAGCTCCTACGAGCAGTACTTC.

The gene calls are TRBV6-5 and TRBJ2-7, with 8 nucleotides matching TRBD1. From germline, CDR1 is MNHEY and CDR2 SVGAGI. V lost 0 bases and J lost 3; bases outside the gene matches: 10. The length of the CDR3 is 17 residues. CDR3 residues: CASSYSLPGTGDYEQYF. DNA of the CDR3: TGTGCCAGCAGTTACTCGCTCCCCGGGACAGGAGACTACGAGCAGTACTTC.

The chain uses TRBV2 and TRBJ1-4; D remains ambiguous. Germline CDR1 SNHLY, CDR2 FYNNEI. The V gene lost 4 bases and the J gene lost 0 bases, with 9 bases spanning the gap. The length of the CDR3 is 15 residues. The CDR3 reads CASSGLGATNEKLFF. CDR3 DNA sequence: TGTGCCAGCAGTGGCCTCGGGGCAACTAATGAAAAACTGTTTTTT.

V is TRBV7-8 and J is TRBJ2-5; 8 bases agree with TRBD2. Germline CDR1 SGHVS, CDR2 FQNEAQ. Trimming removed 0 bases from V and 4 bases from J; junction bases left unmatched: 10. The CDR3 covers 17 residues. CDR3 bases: TGTGCCAGCAGCTTAGCTGTAATGCGGGAGGAGGCAGAGACCCAGTACTTC. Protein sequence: CASSLAVMREEAETQYF.

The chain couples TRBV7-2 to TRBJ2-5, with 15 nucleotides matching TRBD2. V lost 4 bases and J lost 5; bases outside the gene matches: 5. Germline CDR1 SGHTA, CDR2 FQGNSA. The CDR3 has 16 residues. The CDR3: CASSSGTSGRHETQYF. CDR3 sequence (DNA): TGTGCCAGCAGCTCCGGGACTAGCGGGAGGCACGAGACCCAGTACTTC. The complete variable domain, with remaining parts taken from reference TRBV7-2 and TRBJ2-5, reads GAGVSQSPSNKVTEKGKDVELRCDPISGHTALYWYRQSLGQGLEFLIYFQGNSAPDKSGLPSDRFSAERTGGSVSTLTIQRTQQEDSAVYLCASSSGTSGRHETQYFGPGTRLLVL.

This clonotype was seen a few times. The CDR3 loop reads CAIGLGTAEETQYF. For the CDR3, the DNA is TGTGCCATCGGACTAGGGACGGCGGAGGAGACCCAGTACTTC. This chain joins TRBV10-3 and TRBJ2-5; 7 bases line up with TRBD2. The CDR3 is 14 residues long. Trimming cost V 8 bases and J 5 bases; bases outside gene matches: 11. CDR1 is ENHRY, CDR2 SYGVKD, per germline.

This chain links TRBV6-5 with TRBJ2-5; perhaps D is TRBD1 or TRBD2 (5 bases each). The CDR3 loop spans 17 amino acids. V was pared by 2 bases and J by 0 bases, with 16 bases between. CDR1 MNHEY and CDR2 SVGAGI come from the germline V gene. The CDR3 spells CASSYGGGHSYQETQYF. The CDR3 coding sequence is TGTGCCAGCAGTTACGGAGGTGGACATTCGTACCAAGAGACCCAGTACTTC.